This T cell receptor (beta chain) was observed in a study of blood T cells in healthy people across ages. About the study: Capture via template switching afforded approximately one barcoded beta molecule per two T cells. Study-wide results and caveats: Calculation of diversity from one million T cells yielded estimates considered to be underestimates. Unknown CMV status may confound age-related changes in expanded clones.

The use of a sample-barcoded 5' primer and a J-beta primer mix characterized a second PCR of roughly 6 to 11 cycles. MiXCR was run by TCRdb on the 5' RACE reads, yielding one entry per CDR3 protein. The sample records roughly 700,000 distinct CDR3 sequences, 49% being singletons. Concerning this clonotype: What it binds is not known.

This CDR3 contains 15 residues. Germline V gene lookup returns CDR1 MNHEY and CDR2 SMNVEV (reference sequence). The V and J ends lost 2 bases and 2 bases respectively, with 12 bases between them. Peripheral blood, around 9.4 milliliters per donor, was collected. The clonotype comes from a woman aged 55-69 years in good health. V usage is TRBV27 and J usage is TRBJ1-1; D is perhaps TRBD1 (5 bases). The specimen was blood. The CDR3 sequence is CASSLVRGFNTEAFF. In nucleotides, the CDR3 is TGTGCCAGCAGTTTAGTGAGGGGATTCAACACTGAAGCTTTCTTT.